The source of this T cell receptor (beta chain) is a study of radiotherapy plus CTLA-4 blockade in lung cancer. Study overall: There were objective responses in 18% of patients, and 31% had disease control.

Regarding the study as a whole: An expansion of tumor-derived TCR clones occurred in blood after radiotherapy plus ipilimumab.

The CDR3 totals 13 residues. Germline-derived CDR1 and CDR2 are ENHRY and SYGVKD. The germline V and J ends were trimmed by 7 bases and 3 bases, with 12 bases remaining between them. Method: immunoSEQ multiplex PCR; TCRdb's copy keeps in-frame clones and lacks some. This table has 60,000 to 65,000 clones, approximately 80% appearing once. Regarding this clone: Its target is not known.

J is TRBJ1-2 and V is TRBV10-3; no firm D call. The sequencing used peripheral blood, collected from a patient treated with radiotherapy plus ipilimumab. This receptor was obtained from a human donor with non-small cell lung cancer who had a complete response to radiotherapy plus ipilimumab. In DNA form, the CDR3 reads TGTGCCATCAAGGCAGCTCTTTACTATGGCTACACCTTC. Translated, it gives CAIKAALYYGYTF.